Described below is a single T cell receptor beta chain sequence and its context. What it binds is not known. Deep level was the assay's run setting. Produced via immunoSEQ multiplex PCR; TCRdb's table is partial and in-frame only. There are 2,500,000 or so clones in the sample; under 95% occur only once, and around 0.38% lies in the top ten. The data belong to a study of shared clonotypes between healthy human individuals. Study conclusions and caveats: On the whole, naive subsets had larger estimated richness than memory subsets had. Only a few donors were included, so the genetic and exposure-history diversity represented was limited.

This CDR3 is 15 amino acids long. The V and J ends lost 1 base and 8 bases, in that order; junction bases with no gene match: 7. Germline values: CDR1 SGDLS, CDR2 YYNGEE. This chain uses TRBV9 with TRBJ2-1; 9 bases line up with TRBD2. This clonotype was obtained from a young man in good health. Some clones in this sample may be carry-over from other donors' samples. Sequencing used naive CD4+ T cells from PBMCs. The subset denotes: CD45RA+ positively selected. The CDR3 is CASSVPSGRFDEQFF. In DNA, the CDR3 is TGTGCCAGCAGCGTACCAAGCGGGAGGTTCGATGAGCAGTTCTTC.